Below, 10 T cell receptor beta chains from the same sample are listed, as sequenced in a study of regulatory T cells in long-lasting Graves disease. According to the study, TCR beta libraries were built with iRepertoire HTBI primers and CDR3-region Arm-PCR. TCRdb independently ran MiXCR on the multiplex PCR reads; one entry per CDR3 protein. The sample has roughly 400,000 distinct CDR3 sequences, less than 20% seen once; the top ten hold about 23%. Time point defined: newly diagnosed GD, antithyroid drugs for less than 3 months. Construction of the TCR library relied on RNA isolated from PBMCs. This sample was shared with a second study, whose subject was T cells in Graves' hyperthyroidism and ophthalmopathy.

The sample in question was peripheral blood mononuclear cells (PBMCs), obtained at new diagnosis, from a patient treated with antithyroid drugs. These receptor sequences come from a woman under 30 with Graves disease.

The genes are TRBV18 and TRBJ2-6; no clear D gene. The V gene's germline CDR1 is KGHSH and CDR2 LQKENI. This CDR3 comprises 15 residues. V was trimmed by 2 bases and J by 4 bases, leaving 9 bases between them. Here the CDR3 DNA reads TGTGCCAGCTCACCAAAGTCCCCCGGGGCCAACGTCCTGACTTTC. Protein sequence: CASSPKSPGANVLTF.

This clonotype has more than one count but fewer than ten. The CDR3 protein is CSAPDLSGGAVFDTEAFF. CDR3 nucleotide sequence: TGCAGTGCTCCGGATCTCTCAGGGGGCGCGGTTTTCGACACTGAAGCTTTCTTT. The chain joins TRBV20-1 to TRBJ1-1; 8 bases fit TRBD1. V was pared by 5 bases and J by 3 bases, with 20 bases of the junction left unmatched. There are 18 residues in the CDR3. Germline V gene data show CDR1 as DFQATT and CDR2 as SNEGSKA (reference sequence).

The J gene is TRBJ2-1, the V gene TRBV25-1; D remains ambiguous. V lost 1 base, J lost 8 bases, and 12 bases lay in between. From germline, CDR1 is MGHDK and CDR2 SYGVNS. The CDR3 extends over 14 amino acids. CDR3 loop: CASSEFGTYDEQFF. CDR3 nucleotides: TGTGCCAGCAGTGAATTTGGTACTTACGATGAGCAGTTCTTC.

This clonotype was counted many times. The rearrangement joins TRBV6-1 to TRBJ1-2, with D perhaps matching TRBD1 (6 bases). Germline CDR1 is MNHNS and CDR2 is SASEGT. CDR3 length equals 14 residues. Trimming cost V 6 bases and J 6 bases, with 17 bases left between them. The CDR3 sequence is CASRKRWGAHGYTF. The CDR3 nucleotides are TGTGCCAGCAGAAAACGGTGGGGGGCTCATGGCTACACCTTC.

This clonotype was counted between two and nine times. V and J are TRBV12-3 or TRBV12-4 and TRBJ2-7; D remains unclear. V lost 6 bases and J 4 bases, leaving 13 bases between the germline ends. CDR3 size: 13 residues. CDR3 residues: CASSPLDFYEQYF. CDR3 coding DNA: TGTGCCAGCAGCCCTTTGGATTTTTACGAGCAGTACTTC.

This clonotype was found a few times. The chain links TRBV10-3 to TRBJ2-2; TRBD2 aligns across 12 bases. The CDR3 extends over 17 amino acids. The V gene end was trimmed by 3 bases and the J gene end by 7 bases; junction bases not matched to a gene: 9. Per germline, CDR1 ENHRY and CDR2 SYGVKD. This CDR3 reads CAISDLAGGPGNGELFF. CDR3 nucleotide sequence: TGTGCCATCAGTGATCTAGCGGGAGGGCCCGGCAACGGGGAGCTGTTTTTT.

The chain has TRBV25-1 and TRBJ2-5; 10 bases match TRBD2. Germline V lookup: CDR1 MGHDK, CDR2 SYGVNS. The CDR3 contains 18 residues. With 4 bases clipped from V and 1 base from J, the junction kept 12 bases outside the gene matches. CDR3 sequence: CASSALAGVVPIQETQYF. The CDR3 bases are TGTGCCAGCAGTGCGCTAGCGGGAGTTGTGCCTATCCAAGAGACCCAGTACTTC.

Of note for this clonotype: Given a much more abundant clone one base away, this may be a read error. The chain couples TRBV29-1 to TRBJ2-7, with 9 nucleotides matching TRBD2. This CDR3 is built from 12 residues. Germline lookup yields CDR1 SQVTM and CDR2 ANQGSEA. Here the CDR3 DNA reads TGCGGCGTTAGCGGGAGCACCTACGAGCAGTACTTC. Translated, it gives CGVSGSTYEQYF.

This clonotype was detected many times. The chain employs TRBV10-3 and TRBJ2-7; D possibly uses TRBD1 or TRBD2 (5 bases each). The length of the CDR3 is 14 residues. Per the germline V gene, CDR1 is ENHRY and CDR2 is SYGVKD. V was pared by 0 bases and J by 3 bases, with 9 bases between. The CDR3 DNA is TGTGCCATCAGTGAGTCCGAGGGGTTCTACGAGCAGTACTTC. This gives the protein CAISESEGFYEQYF.

This clonotype was seen many times. The rearrangement links TRBV10-3 to TRBJ1-5; 9 nucleotides line up with TRBD1. The CDR3 extends over 15 amino acids. Germline V lookup: CDR1 ENHRY, CDR2 SYGVKD. The V and J ends lost 6 bases and 3 bases, in that order; junction bases with no gene match: 6. The CDR3 loop reads CAIRPGQGDNQPQHF. The CDR3 coding sequence is TGTGCCATCAGACCGGGACAGGGTGACAATCAGCCCCAGCATTTT.